These 7 T cell receptor beta chains originate from one sample sequenced in a study of blood T cell repertoires in COVID-19. Only in-frame clones appear in the TCRdb table, and some are missing; sequencing was by immunoSEQ multiplex PCR. This sample has hundreds of thousands of clones, with approximately 90% found just once. Sequencing was performed on PBMCs or T cells enriched from blood (not recorded which). These receptors were taken from a man aged 25 to 40 who had recovered from COVID-19.

The chain recombines TRBV9 with TRBJ1-4; D not resolved. CDR1 and CDR2 (germline): SGDLS, YYNGEE. Trimming stripped 5 bases from V and 6 bases from J, with 8 bases between. CDR3 length equals 12 residues. The CDR3 region is CASRGSDEKLFF. The CDR3 bases are TGTGCCAGCAGAGGGAGTGATGAAAAACTGTTTTTT.

The chain has TRBV6-1 and TRBJ2-1; 10 nucleotides line up with TRBD2. Germline trimming cut 4 bases from V and 1 base from J; bases unmatched to any gene: 7. This CDR3 is built from 17 residues. The germline gives CDR1 MNHNS, CDR2 SASEGT. Here the CDR3 DNA reads TGTGCCAGCAGTGGCCTAGCGGGAGAGACGTCCTACAATGAGCAGTTCTTC. Its translation: CASSGLAGETSYNEQFF.

The chain links TRBV24-1 to TRBJ2-7; no firm D call. Germline V CDR1 and CDR2: KGHDR, SFDVKD. V shed 4 bases and J shed 3 bases, with 6 bases lying between them. The CDR3 contains 12 residues. The CDR3 DNA reads as TGTGCCACCAGTGACTATATCTACGAGCAGTACTTC. Its translation: CATSDYIYEQYF.

A few counts support this clone. J is TRBJ2-7 and V is TRBV2, with a weak D call TRBD2 (6 bases). Trimming took off 3 bases at V and 8 bases at J, with 17 bases between the two ends. The CDR3 sequence is 14 residues long. Germline CDR1 reads SNHLY; CDR2 reads FYNNEI. The CDR3 sequence is CASSDLPGVAKQYF. The CDR3 DNA sequence: TGTGCCAGCAGTGATCTTCCGGGAGTAGCGAAGCAGTACTTC.

J is TRBJ1-1 and V is TRBV19; D perhaps matches TRBD1 (6 bases). CDR3 length: 12 residues. V gave up 7 bases and J gave up 6 bases, with 12 bases separating them. The germline V gene has CDR1 LNHDA and CDR2 SQIVND (reference sequence). The CDR3 loop reads CASIGRGPEAFF. In DNA, the CDR3 is TGTGCCAGTATTGGCAGGGGCCCTGAAGCTTTCTTT.

The gene calls are TRBV13 and TRBJ1-1; the D is unclear. The CDR3 covers 14 residues. Per germline, CDR1 PRHDT and CDR2 FYEKMQ (reference sequence). V was trimmed by 2 bases and J by 3 bases, leaving 10 bases between them. The CDR3 loop reads CASSLRADHTEAFF. CDR3 DNA: TGTGCCAGCAGCTTAAGAGCCGATCACACTGAAGCTTTCTTT.

The CDR3 sequence: CASSSLPGGQGAFEQFF. The CDR3 region has the DNA TGTGCCAGCAGTTCCCTCCCAGGGGGACAGGGGGCGTTTGAGCAGTTCTTC. This chain links TRBV28 with TRBJ2-1; TRBD1 matches 12 bases. The CDR3 is made up of 17 amino acids. Germline loops: CDR1 MDHEN, CDR2 SYDVKM. J was trimmed by 9 bases and V by 4 bases; bases with no gene match: 13.